Listed below are T cell receptor beta chains from one sample, sequenced in a study of regulatory T cells in long-lasting Graves disease. TCRdb independently ran MiXCR on the multiplex PCR reads; one entry per CDR3 protein. The sample holds about 660,000 distinct CDR3 sequences, around 32% seen once. This specimen consisted of peripheral blood mononuclear cells (PBMCs), obtained when the disease was refractory, from a patient treated with antithyroid drugs. The source of these receptors is a female donor with Graves disease. CDR3s include the opening cysteine and the closing phenylalanine or tryptophan. D genes are given only for firm matches. The size of a clone is reported for some rows only, either as once, few or many, or as a class for expanded clones.

size: few
V: TRBV6-5
J: TRBJ1-2
D: NA
DNA: TGTGCCAGCAGTTACATGCAGGGGCTGCATAGTGGCTACACCTTC
CDR3: CASSYMQGLHSGYTF

size: few
V: TRBV3-1
J: TRBJ1-2
D: NA
DNA: TGTGCCAGCAGCCCCACCCGGGACATCCGATCTTATGGCTACACCTTC
CDR3: CASSPTRDIRSYGYTF

size: NA
V: TRBV7-2
J: TRBJ1-1
D: NA
DNA: TGTGCCAGCAGCTTAGATTCCGCGTGGCACACTGAAGCTTTCTTT
CDR3: CASSLDSAWHTEAFF

size: NA
V: TRBV20-1
J: TRBJ1-1
D: TRBD1
DNA: TGCAGTGCCCGGAGGGCAGGGGGCCTTGTGAACACTGAAGCTTTCTTT
CDR3: CSARRAGGLVNTEAFF

size: few
V: TRBV7-2
J: TRBJ2-5
D: NA
DNA: TGTGCCAGCAGCTTGTCCAGGGCCGTAGGTCAAGAGACCCAGTACTTC
CDR3: CASSLSRAVGQETQYF

size: NA
V: TRBV14
J: TRBJ2-4
D: TRBD2
DNA: TGTGCCAGCAGCCAAGATCAGGGTAGCGGGAGGAACATTCAGTACTTC
CDR3: CASSQDQGSGRNIQYF

size: few
V: TRBV6-1
J: TRBJ2-5
D: NA
DNA: TGTGCCAGCAGTGAAGCGGGCTCGCACCAAGAGACCCAGTACTTC
CDR3: CASSEAGSHQETQYF

size: many
V: TRBV6-2/TRBV6-3
J: TRBJ1-1
D: NA
DNA: TGTGCCAGCAGTTCCGGGCCGGTTGAAGCTTTCTTT
CDR3: CASSSGPVEAFF

size: NA
V: TRBV3-1
J: TRBJ2-2
D: NA
DNA: TGTGCCAGCAGCCAGGGGGACACGGTGAACACCGGGGAGCTGTTTTTT
CDR3: CASSQGDTVNTGELFF

size: many
V: TRBV28
J: TRBJ1-4
D: NA
DNA: TGTGCCAGCAGTTCGTCACAGGGTTCGATAGAAAAACTGTTTTTT
CDR3: CASSSSQGSIEKLFF

size: NA
V: TRBV24-1
J: TRBJ2-5
D: NA
DNA: TGTGCCACCAGTGACCCGGGCGGCGAGACCCAGTACTTC
CDR3: CATSDPGGETQYF

size: many
V: TRBV12-3/TRBV12-4
J: TRBJ1-2
D: NA
DNA: TGTGCCAGCACTCCGGGCTCGAGTAGCTATGGCTACACCTTC
CDR3: CASTPGSSSYGYTF

size: many
V: TRBV28
J: TRBJ1-1
D: NA
DNA: TGTGCCAGCAGTCCTCGGAGGGATAACACTGAAGCTTTCTTT
CDR3: CASSPRRDNTEAFF

size: NA
V: TRBV6-2/TRBV6-3
J: TRBJ1-2
D: NA
DNA: TGTGCCAGCAGCCCAACCGCCCGGGGGCGAATAAATGGCTACACCTTC
CDR3: CASSPTARGRINGYTF

size: NA
V: TRBV19
J: TRBJ2-5
D: NA
DNA: TGTGCCAGTAGTGGGCTTGAGGGTTTTGAAGAGACCCAGTACTTC
CDR3: CASSGLEGFEETQYF

size: NA
V: TRBV6-1
J: TRBJ1-1
D: NA
DNA: TGTGCCAGCAGTCCACACGATGCGGACACTGAAGCTTTCTTT
CDR3: CASSPHDADTEAFF

size: NA
V: TRBV7-6
J: TRBJ2-1
D: NA
DNA: TGTGCCAGCAGCGGCGGGGTTAGCTCCTACAATGAGCAGTTCTTC
CDR3: CASSGGVSSYNEQFF

size: few
V: TRBV3-1
J: TRBJ1-2
D: NA
DNA: TGTGCCAGCAGCCAAGTCGTAAGGACCCGAGCGGGCTACACCTTC
CDR3: CASSQVVRTRAGYTF

size: few
V: TRBV7-9
J: TRBJ1-1
D: TRBD1
DNA: TGTGCCAGCAGCTTTAGTAGGCCAGGGGGTTTAAACACTGAAGCTTTCTTT
CDR3: CASSFSRPGGLNTEAFF

size: NA
V: TRBV20-1
J: TRBJ2-7
D: TRBD2
DNA: TGCAGTGCTAGACCGGGACTAGCGGTCCACGAGCAGTACTTC
CDR3: CSARPGLAVHEQYF

size: few
V: TRBV14
J: TRBJ1-1
D: NA
DNA: TGTGCCAGCAGCCAAGTGTCGAGGGGACTATCTATGAACACTGAAGCTTTCTTT
CDR3: CASSQVSRGLSMNTEAFF

size: few
V: TRBV6-5
J: TRBJ2-5
D: TRBD2
DNA: TGTGCCAGCAGTTTAAGGGCCGGGACTAGCCGAGAAACACAAGAGACCCAGTACTTC
CDR3: CASSLRAGTSRETQETQYF

size: NA
V: TRBV5-1
J: TRBJ1-2
D: NA
DNA: TGCGCCAGCAGCTTGCGTGGGCCTGTCGCCGGGGCCTGGGACCTTCAACAGGGCTACACCTTC
CDR3: CASSLRGPVAGAWDLQQGYTF

size: NA
V: TRBV11-2
J: TRBJ1-1
D: NA
DNA: TGTGCCAGCAGCTTATTAGGCGGACGGTGGGTTTCGGAAGCTTTCTTT
CDR3: CASSLLGGRWVSEAFF

size: few
V: TRBV6-1
J: TRBJ1-2
D: NA
DNA: TGTGCCAGCAGGGAGTGGCAGGGCGCCTATGGCTACACCTTC
CDR3: CASREWQGAYGYTF

size: few
V: TRBV27
J: TRBJ1-2
D: NA
DNA: TGTGCCAGCAGCTCCGGCACAGGGCGGTACTATGGCTACACCTTC
CDR3: CASSSGTGRYYGYTF

size: NA
V: TRBV24-1
J: TRBJ2-5
D: TRBD2
DNA: TGTGCCACCAGTGAATTAGCGGGATTCCAAGAGACCCAGTACTTC
CDR3: CATSELAGFQETQYF

size: NA
V: TRBV5-8
J: TRBJ1-6
D: NA
DNA: TGTGCCAGCAGCTCACAACGGTCAAGGTGGTCACCCCTCCACTTT
CDR3: CASSSQRSRWSPLHF

size: NA
V: TRBV6-1
J: TRBJ1-5
D: TRBD1
DNA: TGTGCCAGCAGCGACAGGGTGGACTATAGCAATCAGCCCCAGCATTTT
CDR3: CASSDRVDYSNQPQHF

size: few
V: TRBV10-3
J: TRBJ1-4
D: NA
DNA: TGTGCCATCGCAGGAGCCACTAATGAAAAACTGTTTTTT
CDR3: CAIAGATNEKLFF

size: many
V: TRBV10-3
J: TRBJ1-5
D: TRBD1
DNA: TGTGCCATCAGCCAAGACAGGGGAGATCAGCCCCAGCATTTT
CDR3: CAISQDRGDQPQHF

size: many
V: TRBV12-3/TRBV12-4
J: TRBJ1-2
D: TRBD1
DNA: TGTGCCAGCAGCTGGGACAGGGCTGGCTACACCTTC
CDR3: CASSWDRAGYTF

size: many
V: TRBV29-1
J: TRBJ1-2
D: NA
DNA: TGCAGCGTCGCTAGGTTGGCCCCTTCAGGCTACACCTTC
CDR3: CSVARLAPSGYTF

size: NA
V: TRBV4-1
J: TRBJ1-5
D: NA
DNA: TGCGCCAGCAGCCAAACAGCTATCAGTGGGCCCCAGCATTTT
CDR3: CASSQTAISGPQHF

size: NA
V: TRBV7-9
J: TRBJ2-2
D: NA
DNA: TGTGCCAGCAGCGAAGGGGGGAGCGGCGGCGCCGGGGAGCTGTTTTTT
CDR3: CASSEGGSGGAGELFF

size: NA
V: TRBV4-1
J: TRBJ2-1
D: NA
DNA: TGCGCCAGCAGCCAGATCAATGAGCAGTTCTTC
CDR3: CASSQINEQFF

size: many
V: TRBV6-1
J: TRBJ1-1
D: NA
DNA: TGTGCCAGCAGTCTACCCAGGGCCTCGAACACTGAAGCTTTCTTT
CDR3: CASSLPRASNTEAFF

size: many
V: TRBV20-1
J: TRBJ2-5
D: NA
DNA: TGCAGTGCTATTGGGGAACCTAGGCGGGAGACCCAGTACTTC
CDR3: CSAIGEPRRETQYF

size: many
V: TRBV12-3/TRBV12-4
J: TRBJ2-2
D: TRBD2
DNA: TGTGCCAGCAGTTTTTTAGCGGGTGGCCGGGAGGAGCTGTTTTTT
CDR3: CASSFLAGGREELFF

size: NA
V: TRBV29-1
J: TRBJ1-4
D: NA
DNA: TGCAGCGTTGTGGCAGAGTGGTCTAATGAAAAACTGTTTTTT
CDR3: CSVVAEWSNEKLFF

size: few
V: TRBV6-5
J: TRBJ1-4
D: NA
DNA: TGTGCCAGCAGTTACGGACAGATTAATGAAAAACTGTTTTTT
CDR3: CASSYGQINEKLFF

size: NA
V: TRBV18
J: TRBJ1-1
D: NA
DNA: TGTGCCAGCTCACCAGACACTGAAACTTTCTTT
CDR3: CASSPDTETFF